The entry below gives a single T cell receptor beta chain sequence along with its context. Its binding antigen is unknown. Nothing much larger sits one base from this clone, and base qualities are not available. To prepare the library, PCR was applied. DNA from cultured CD4+ T cells underwent TCR sequencing with the Oncomine TCR Beta short-read assay at the Johns Hopkins FTIC core. The QIAamp micro DNA kit was used to extract genomic DNA from the cultured CD4+ T cells. Oncomine TCR Beta libraries from cultured CD4+ T cells were pooled using unique dual indexes and sequenced on an Illumina iSeq 100. Per the authors' processing: Non-productive sequences were removed, and CDR3s not starting with C, not ending with F or W, or shorter than 7 amino acids were discarded. The MANAFEST web application was used to identify antigen-specific clonotypes by comparing peptide-stimulated wells against reference wells and other culture wells. For a clone to be called positive, the clone needed an FDR below 0.05, an odds ratio above 5, and a productive frequency above 0.1% in at least two of three replicate wells. A clonotype was classed as cross-reactive if the clonotype showed significant expansion both in SARS-CoV-2 spike wells and in at least one common cold coronavirus spike condition. Similarity between CDR3 sequences was evaluated in R version 3.6.1 using Levenshtein distances (stringdist) and unrooted phylogenetic trees (ape). The public reads were reanalyzed by TCRdb: fastp trimming at Q25, MiXCR alignment, in-frame beta chains only. Each record represents a unique CDR3 protein, reported with the most common genes and DNA among its rows. The V and J calls, along with clone size, are taken from TCRdb and not from the paper's own processing. The sample table contains 15,000 to 18,000 distinct CDR3 sequences; only one count was recorded for approximately 53% of them. The top ten clones comprise roughly 12% of the sample.

This entry is derived from a study of vaccination and CD4 T cells after COVID-19 (dated by TCRdb to the early 2020s). With regard to the full study: Every convalescent patient had a positive nasal swab PCR test for SARS-CoV-2, with mild disease in 8 to 10 patients and severe disease in one. Six males and four females were included in the convalescent cohort, with two Hispanic individuals, seven Caucasians, two Asians and one multiracial person represented. Each participant got two doses of either the Pfizer-BioNTech BNT162b2 vaccine (n=8) or the Moderna mRNA-1273 vaccine (n=2). Post-COVID blood samples from convalescent patients were collected a median of 101 days after diagnosis, with a range of roughly 35 to 161 days. Post-vaccine blood samples were collected a median of approximately 68 days after the second vaccine dose, ranging from about 14 to 241 days. For stimulating the cultures, overlapping spike peptide pools were used, derived from SARS-CoV-2 as well as from the common cold coronaviruses HCoV-NL63, HCoV-OC43 and HCoV-229E. Control cultures used a CEFX viral epitope pool as positive control, an HIV-1 Nef peptide pool as negative control, or no peptide. In some eleven COVID-19 convalescent patients and a few infection-naive healthy vaccine recipients, researchers compared the spike-specific CD4+ TCR repertoire from before mRNA vaccination with the repertoire from after.

The treatment or condition label on this specimen signifies: roughly 10-day PBMC culture with coronavirus spike peptide pools or control peptides (ViraFEST assay). The ViraFEST assay was used in the study, in which antigen-specific T cells were expanded with peptide pools and expanded clonotypes were subsequently identified by TCR sequencing. The convalescent patients' positive SARS-CoV-2 PCR tests fell between March and December 2020, which was before the Alpha, Beta and Delta variants emerged in the United States. Each well held 2 million to 2.5 million PBMCs cultured with about 9.8 ug/ml peptide pools in IMDM containing approximately 5% human AB serum and 7.5 to 10 IU/ml IL-2. Half of the culture medium was replaced with fresh IL-2-containing medium on days 3 and 7. After 10 to 11 days of culture, CD4+ T cells were isolated by negative selection with the EasySep CD4+ T cell isolation kit. PBMCs were separated from whole blood using Ficoll-Paque Plus gradient centrifugation and then either used fresh or cryopreserved at -140C. In general, triplicate wells were set up for every culture condition.

Overall results and qualifications from the work: The number of convalescent patients in the study was relatively small, and the study did not examine early timepoints following natural infection. Although the median number of SARS-CoV-2-reactive clonotypes went up from fewer than 25 after infection to 30 to 45 after vaccination, the increase was not significant. Among the post-vaccine SARS-CoV-2-reactive clones in convalescent patients, a median approximately 90% showed up only after vaccination, which suggests vaccine-specific priming. In convalescent patients, nearly all vaccine-specific clones (304 of 307) were found to be mono-reactive for SARS-CoV-2 spike rather than cross-reactive with common cold coronaviruses.

CDR1 is given as SGHNT and CDR2 as YYREEE, both from the germline V gene (reference sequence). V sheds 0 bases and J sheds 2 bases, leaving 12 bases between their ends. The CDR3 measures 15 amino acids from cysteine to phenylalanine. The retained sequence is limited to the CDR3, 45 bases, with the frame set at the first base. The material sequenced was CD4+ T cells from blood, cultured in vitro. The clonotype originates from a human donor who had recovered from COVID-19. Here the chain combines TRBV5-4 and TRBJ2-7, with TRBD2 perhaps the D gene, on 6 matching bases. The CDR3 amino acid sequence is: CASSLVLGRTYEQYF. The nucleotide sequence is given as TGTGCCAGCAGCTTGGTATTGGGGAGGACCTACGAGCAGTACTTC.